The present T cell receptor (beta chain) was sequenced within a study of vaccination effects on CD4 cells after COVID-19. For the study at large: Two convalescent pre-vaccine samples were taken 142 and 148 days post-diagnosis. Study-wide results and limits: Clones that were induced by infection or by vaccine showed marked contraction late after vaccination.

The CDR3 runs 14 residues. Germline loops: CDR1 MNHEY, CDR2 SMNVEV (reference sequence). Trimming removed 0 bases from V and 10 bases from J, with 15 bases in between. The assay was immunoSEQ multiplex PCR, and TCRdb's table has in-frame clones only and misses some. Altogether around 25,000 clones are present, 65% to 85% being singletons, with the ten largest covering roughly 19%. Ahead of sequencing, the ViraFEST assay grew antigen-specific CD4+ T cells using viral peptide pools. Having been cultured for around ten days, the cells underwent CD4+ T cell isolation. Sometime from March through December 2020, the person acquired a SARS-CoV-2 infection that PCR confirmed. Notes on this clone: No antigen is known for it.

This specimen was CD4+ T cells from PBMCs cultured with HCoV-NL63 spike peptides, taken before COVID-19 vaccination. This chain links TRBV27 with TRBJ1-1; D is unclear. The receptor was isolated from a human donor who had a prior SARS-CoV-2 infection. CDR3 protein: CASSLSWTGQTAFF. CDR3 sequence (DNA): TGTGCCAGCAGTTTATCTTGGACGGGTCAGACAGCTTTCTTT.